This entry lists 4 T cell receptor beta chains sequenced from one sample in a study of cytomegalovirus exposure and HLA in healthy donors. PCR amplification relied on 60 Vbeta primers (plus 13 Jbeta primers). Measured with immunoSEQ multiplex PCR; TCRdb has only the in-frame clones, and not every one. The repertoire has some 130,000 clones, about four fifths of them found once; the top ten carry 1.3%. Sequencing input: PBMCs. Receptor source: a middle-aged woman in good health and CMV-seronegative.

The gene calls are TRBV6-1 and TRBJ2-4; 13 bases are a match to TRBD2. Germline V gives CDR1 MNHNS, CDR2 SASEGT. The CDR3 extends over 20 amino acids. V dropped 1 base and J dropped 0; count of bases not matched to a gene: 9. CDR3 coding DNA: TGTGCCAGCAGTGAAGATGGACTAGCGGGGGCCCATATAGCCAAAAACATTCAGTACTTC. Translation gives CASSEDGLAGAHIAKNIQYF.

In DNA, the CDR3 is TGTGCCAGCATCGGGGGGCAGAGCTCTGGAAACACCATATATTTT. This gives the protein CASIGGQSSGNTIYF. The chain links TRBV28 to TRBJ1-3; tentative D call: TRBD1 (6 bases). Trimming stripped 7 bases from V and 0 bases from J, with 13 bases between. Germline V gene data show CDR1 as MDHEN and CDR2 as SYDVKM. This CDR3 has 15 amino acids.

The table lists this clone with a few counts. The chain's CDR3 is CASSYWKGDYGYTF. CDR3 DNA: TGTGCCAGCAGTTATTGGAAGGGGGACTATGGCTACACCTTC. The rearrangement uses TRBV6-6 and TRBJ1-2; D perhaps matches TRBD1 (6 bases). Germline V CDR1 and CDR2: MNHNY, SVGAGI (reference sequence). Trimming shortened V by 3 bases and J by 3 bases, and 11 bases separated the two germline ends. This CDR3 spans 14 amino acids.

The V gene is TRBV7-2, the J gene TRBJ2-1; 8 bases agree with TRBD2. Germline-derived CDR1 and CDR2 are SGHTA and FQGNSA. The ends lost 5 bases at V and 6 bases at J; junction bases unmatched: 9. The CDR3 contains 15 residues. In DNA, the CDR3 is TGTGCCAGCAGCCTCGGACTAGCCAATTCCAATGAGCAGTTCTTC. It is translated as CASSLGLANSNEQFF.